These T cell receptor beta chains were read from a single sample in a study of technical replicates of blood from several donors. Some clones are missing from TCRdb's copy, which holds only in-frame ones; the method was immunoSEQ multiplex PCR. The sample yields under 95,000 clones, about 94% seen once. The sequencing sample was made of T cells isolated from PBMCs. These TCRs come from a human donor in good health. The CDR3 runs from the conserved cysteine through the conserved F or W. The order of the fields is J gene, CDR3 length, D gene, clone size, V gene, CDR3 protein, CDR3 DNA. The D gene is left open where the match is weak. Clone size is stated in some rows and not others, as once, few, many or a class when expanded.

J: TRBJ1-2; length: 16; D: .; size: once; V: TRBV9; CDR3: CASSVARTVANYGYTF; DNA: TGTGCCAGCAGCGTAGCCCGGACAGTAGCTAACTATGGCTACACCTTC
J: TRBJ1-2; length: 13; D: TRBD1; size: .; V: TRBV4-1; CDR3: CASSQGTGYGYTF; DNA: TGCGCCAGCAGCCAAGGGACAGGGTATGGCTACACCTTC
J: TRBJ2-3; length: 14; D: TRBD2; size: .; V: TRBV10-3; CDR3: CAIGMSGSADTQYF; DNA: TGTGCCATAGGGATGAGCGGGAGTGCAGATACGCAGTATTTT
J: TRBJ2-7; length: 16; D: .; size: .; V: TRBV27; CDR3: CASSMDRTINSYEQYF; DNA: TGTGCCAGCAGCATGGACAGGACTATCAACTCCTACGAGCAGTACTTC
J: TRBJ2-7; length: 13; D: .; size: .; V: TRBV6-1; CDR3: CASSEARWYEQYF; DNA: TGTGCCAGCAGTGAAGCACGGTGGTACGAGCAGTACTTC
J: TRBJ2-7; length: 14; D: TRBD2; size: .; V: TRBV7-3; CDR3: CASSLLGGGVEQYF; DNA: TGTGCCAGCAGCTTACTCGGCGGGGGGGTCGAGCAGTACTTC
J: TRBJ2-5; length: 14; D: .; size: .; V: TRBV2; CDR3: CASSTRLPQETQYF; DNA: TGTGCCAGCAGTACTAGACTCCCTCAAGAGACCCAGTACTTC
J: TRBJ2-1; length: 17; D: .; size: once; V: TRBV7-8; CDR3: CASSLKQVIPSYNEQFF; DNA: TGTGCCAGCAGCCTAAAACAGGTAATCCCCTCCTACAATGAGCAGTTCTTC
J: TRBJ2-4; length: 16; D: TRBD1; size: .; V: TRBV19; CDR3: CASSSSDRAPQNIQYF; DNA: TGTGCCAGTAGTAGTTCGGACAGGGCCCCTCAAAACATTCAGTACTTC
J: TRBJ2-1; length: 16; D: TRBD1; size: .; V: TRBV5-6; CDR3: CASSLGWGQGDNEQFF; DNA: TGTGCCAGCAGCTTGGGATGGGGACAGGGGGATAATGAGCAGTTCTTC
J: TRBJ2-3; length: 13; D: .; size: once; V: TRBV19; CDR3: CASRVTSTDTQYF; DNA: TGTGCCAGTAGAGTCACTAGCACAGATACGCAGTATTTT
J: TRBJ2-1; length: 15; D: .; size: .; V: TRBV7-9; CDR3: CASSLEDSRGNEQFF; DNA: TGTGCCAGCAGCTTAGAGGACAGCCGCGGCAATGAGCAGTTCTTC
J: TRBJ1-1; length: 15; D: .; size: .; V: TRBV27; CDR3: CASSPPRLRNTEAFF; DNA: TGTGCCAGCAGTCCCCCCAGACTGAGAAACACTGAAGCTTTCTTT
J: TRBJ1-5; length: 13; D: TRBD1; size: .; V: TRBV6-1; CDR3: CAGGQGINQPQHF; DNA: TGTGCCGGAGGACAGGGGATAAATCAGCCCCAGCATTTT
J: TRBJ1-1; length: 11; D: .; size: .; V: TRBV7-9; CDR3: CASRGNTEAFF; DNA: TGTGCCTCCCGGGGAAACACTGAAGCTTTCTTT
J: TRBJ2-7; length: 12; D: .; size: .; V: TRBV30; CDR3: CAWRSGAYEQYF; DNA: TGTGCCTGGAGGTCGGGGGCCTACGAGCAGTACTTC
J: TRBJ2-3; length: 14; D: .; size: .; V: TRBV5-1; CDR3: CASSLGDNTDTQYF; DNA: TGCGCCAGCAGCTTGGGGGACAACACAGATACGCAGTATTTT
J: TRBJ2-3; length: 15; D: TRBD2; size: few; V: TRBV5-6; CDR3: CASSDGTSGTDTQYF; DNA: TGTGCCAGCAGCGACGGGACTAGCGGCACAGATACGCAGTATTTT
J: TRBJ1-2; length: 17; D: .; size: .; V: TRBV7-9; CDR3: CASSFPPDRRLFDGYTF; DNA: TGTGCCAGCAGCTTCCCCCCCGACAGGCGACTGTTCGATGGCTACACCTTC
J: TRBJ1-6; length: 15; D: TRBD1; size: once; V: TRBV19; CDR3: CASNRDRSYNSPLHF; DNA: TGTGCCAGCAATCGGGACAGGAGCTATAATTCACCCCTCCACTTT
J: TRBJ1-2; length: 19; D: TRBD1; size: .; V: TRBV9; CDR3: CASSARDRDRGRVDYGYTF; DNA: TGTGCCAGCAGCGCAAGAGACCGGGACAGGGGAAGGGTGGACTATGGCTACACCTTC
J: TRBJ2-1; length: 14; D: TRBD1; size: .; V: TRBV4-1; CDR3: CASSRGQGLREQFF; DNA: TGCGCCAGCAGCCGGGGACAGGGGCTTCGTGAGCAGTTCTTC
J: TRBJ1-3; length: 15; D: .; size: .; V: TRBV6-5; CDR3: CASSPDRFSGNTIYF; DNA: TGTGCCAGCAGTCCCGACAGGTTCTCTGGAAACACCATATATTTT
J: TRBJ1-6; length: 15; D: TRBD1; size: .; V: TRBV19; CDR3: CASSSMDRDNSPLHF; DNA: TGTGCCAGTAGTTCAATGGACAGGGACAATTCACCCCTCCACTTT
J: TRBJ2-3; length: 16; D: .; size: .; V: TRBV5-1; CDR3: CASSLGRTAGRDTQYF; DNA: TGCGCCAGCAGCTTGGGCAGGACGGCGGGCCGGGATACGCAGTATTTT
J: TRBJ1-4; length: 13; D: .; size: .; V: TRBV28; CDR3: CASSLRTVEKLFF; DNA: TGTGCCAGCAGTTTACGGACAGTTGAAAAACTGTTTTTT
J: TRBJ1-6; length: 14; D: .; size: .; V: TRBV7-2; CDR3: CASSSYLGVTPLHF; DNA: TGTGCCAGCAGCTCGTACCTCGGGGTAACACCCCTCCACTTT
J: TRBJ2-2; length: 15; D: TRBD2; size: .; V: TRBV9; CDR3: CASSVVAGGTGELFF; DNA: TGTGCCAGCAGCGTAGTCGCGGGAGGAACCGGGGAGCTGTTTTTT
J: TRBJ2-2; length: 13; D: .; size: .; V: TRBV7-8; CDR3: CASSLAGSGELFF; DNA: TGTGCCAGCAGCTTAGCCGGGTCCGGGGAGCTGTTTTTT
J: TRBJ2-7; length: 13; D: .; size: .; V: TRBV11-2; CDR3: CASSPYRGGEQYF; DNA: TGTGCCAGCAGCCCTTACCGAGGAGGGGAGCAGTACTTC
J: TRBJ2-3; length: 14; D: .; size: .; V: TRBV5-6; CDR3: CASSLFTGLDTQYF; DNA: TGTGCCAGCAGCTTATTTACAGGCCTGGATACGCAGTATTTT
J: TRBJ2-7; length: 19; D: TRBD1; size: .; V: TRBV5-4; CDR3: CASSFQLIPGTGATYEQYF; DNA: TGTGCCAGCAGCTTTCAATTGATCCCCGGGACAGGGGCAACCTACGAGCAGTACTTC
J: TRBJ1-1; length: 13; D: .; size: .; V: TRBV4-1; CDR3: CASSQWLNTEAFF; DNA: TGCGCCAGCAGCCAATGGCTGAACACTGAAGCTTTCTTT
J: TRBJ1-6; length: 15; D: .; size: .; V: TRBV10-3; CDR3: CAISEADLDNSPLHF; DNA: TGTGCCATCAGTGAGGCCGACTTAGATAATTCACCCCTCCACTTT
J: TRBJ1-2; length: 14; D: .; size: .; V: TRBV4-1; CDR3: CASSQERENYGYTF; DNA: TGCGCCAGCAGCCAAGAACGGGAAAACTATGGCTACACCTTC
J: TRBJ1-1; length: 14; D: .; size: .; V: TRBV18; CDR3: CASSPSEGETEAFF; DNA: TGTGCCAGCTCACCGTCTGAGGGGGAAACTGAAGCTTTCTTT
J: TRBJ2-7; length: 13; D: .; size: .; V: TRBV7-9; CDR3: CASSFGSSYEQYF; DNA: TGTGCCAGCAGCTTTGGGAGCTCCTACGAGCAGTACTTC
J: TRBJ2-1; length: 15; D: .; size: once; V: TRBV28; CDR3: CASSEGGRSYNEQFF; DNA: TGTGCCAGCAGTGAGGGAGGTCGGTCCTACAATGAGCAGTTCTTC
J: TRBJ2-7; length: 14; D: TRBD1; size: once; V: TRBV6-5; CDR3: CASSPAGGYYEQYF; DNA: TGTGCCAGCAGTCCTGCAGGGGGCTACTACGAGCAGTACTTC
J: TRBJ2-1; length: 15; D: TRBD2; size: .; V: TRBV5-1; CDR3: CASSLGLAGDYEQFF; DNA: TGCGCCAGCAGCTTGGGACTAGCGGGAGATTATGAGCAGTTCTTC
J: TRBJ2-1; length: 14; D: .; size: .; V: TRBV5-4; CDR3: CASSSGTPYNEQFF; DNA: TGTGCCAGCAGCTCCGGGACACCCTACAATGAGCAGTTCTTC
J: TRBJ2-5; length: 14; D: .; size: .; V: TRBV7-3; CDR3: CASASVGGVETQYF; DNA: TGTGCCAGCGCAAGTGTCGGCGGGGTGGAGACCCAGTACTTC
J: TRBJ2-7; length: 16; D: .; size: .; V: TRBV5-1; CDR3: CASSLELASGSYEQYF; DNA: TGCGCCAGCAGCTTGGAATTAGCGTCCGGATCCTACGAGCAGTACTTC
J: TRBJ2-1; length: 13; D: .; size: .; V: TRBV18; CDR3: CASSLGDWYEQFF; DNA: TGTGCCAGCTCACTCGGGGACTGGTATGAGCAGTTCTTC
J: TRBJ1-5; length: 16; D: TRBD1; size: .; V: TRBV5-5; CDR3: CASSYYGQGSNQPQHF; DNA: TGTGCCAGCAGCTACTACGGACAGGGAAGCAATCAGCCCCAGCATTTT
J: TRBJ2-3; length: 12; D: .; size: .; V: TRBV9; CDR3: CASSPRRDTQYF; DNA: TGTGCCAGCAGCCCCCGGAGGGATACGCAGTATTTT
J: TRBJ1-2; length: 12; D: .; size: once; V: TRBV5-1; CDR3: CASSLGLYGYTF; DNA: TGCGCCAGCAGCTTGGGTCTCTATGGCTACACCTTC
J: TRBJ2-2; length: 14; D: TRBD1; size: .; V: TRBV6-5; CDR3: CASSYDRVAGELFF; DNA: TGTGCCAGCAGTTACGACAGGGTCGCCGGGGAGCTGTTTTTT
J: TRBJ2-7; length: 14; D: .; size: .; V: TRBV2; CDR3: CASSVSREVYEQYF; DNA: TGTGCCAGCAGTGTTTCCAGGGAAGTTTACGAGCAGTACTTC